These 11 T cell receptor beta chains came from one sample sequenced in a study of blood T cell repertoires in COVID-19. The table came from immunoSEQ multiplex PCR; TCRdb's copy has only in-frame clones and leaves some out. The data contain 45,000 to 55,000 clones, roughly 85% of them singletons. The sample was peripheral blood. The receptor set was obtained from a human donor in a cohort sampled during active COVID-19.

The chain uses TRBV6-6 and TRBJ2-1, with TRBD2 as a possible D gene (5 bases). The germline gives CDR1 MNHNY, CDR2 SVGAGI (reference sequence). V was shortened by 5 bases and J by 6 bases, with 8 bases between the two germline ends. This CDR3 is 12 amino acids long. The CDR3 nucleotides read TGTGCCAGCAGTACAGAGGGCAATGAGCAGTTCTTC. It yields the protein CASSTEGNEQFF.

The chain has TRBV7-9 and TRBJ2-3, with 9 bases lining up with TRBD1. This CDR3 is 16 amino acids long. After removal of 5 bases from V and 4 bases from J, the junction contained 10 bases not matched to a gene. CDR1 and CDR2 from the germline V gene are SEHNR and FQNEAQ (reference sequence). The CDR3 DNA follows: TGTGCCAGCAGCCATACCTCGGACAGGGGAGCAGATACGCAGTATTTT. As protein: CASSHTSDRGADTQYF.

V usage is TRBV24-1 and J usage is TRBJ1-2; the match to TRBD1 covers 11 bases. The CDR3 has 12 amino acids. Germline V gene data show CDR1 as KGHDR and CDR2 as SFDVKD. The J segment lost 7 bases and the V segment lost 10 bases, leaving 4 bases of the junction unmatched. The CDR3 sequence: CATTDRGLGYTF. The CDR3 nucleotides are TGTGCCACAACGGACAGGGGGCTTGGCTACACCTTC.

The V gene is TRBV18, the J gene TRBJ1-6, with D possibly being TRBD1 (6 bases). Trimming cost V 2 bases and J 5 bases, with 10 bases left between them. This CDR3 spans 15 amino acids. CDR1 and CDR2 (germline): KGHSH, LQKENI. The CDR3 here is CASSPVQGNNSPLHF. CDR3 DNA sequence: TGTGCCAGCTCACCAGTTCAGGGGAATAATTCACCCCTCCACTTT.

This clone showed up just a few times. This sequence joins TRBV2 and TRBJ1-4; D might be TRBD1 (5 bases). This CDR3 has 13 residues. From germline, CDR1 is SNHLY and CDR2 FYNNEI. Trimming shortened V by 8 bases and J by 8 bases, and 15 bases separated the two germline ends. In DNA form, the CDR3 reads TGTGCCAGCTATTGGGGGGGGGAGGAAAAACTGTTTTTT. Protein sequence: CASYWGGEEKLFF. The variable domain in full, with the rest retrieved from reference TRBV2 and TRBJ1-4, is EPEVTQTPSHQVTQMGQEVILRCVPISNHLYFYWYRQILGQKVEFLVSFYNNEISEKSEIFDDQFSVERPDGSNFTLKIRSTKLEDSAMYFCASYWGGEEKLFFGSGTQLSVL.

This clone was seen just once. The rearrangement uses TRBV29-1 and TRBJ2-1, with D unclear. Germline CDR1 is SQVTM and CDR2 is ANQGSEA. V was cut by 4 bases and J by 3 bases, with 4 bases left in between. The CDR3 extends over 11 amino acids. The CDR3 reads CSVAVYNEQFF. In DNA, the CDR3 is TGCAGCGTTGCTGTCTACAATGAGCAGTTCTTC.

The chain links TRBV6-5 to TRBJ1-1; 10 positions match TRBD1. Per germline, CDR1 MNHEY and CDR2 SVGAGI. The length of the CDR3 is 15 residues. The ends lost 7 bases at V and 4 bases at J; junction bases unmatched: 9. CDR3 in DNA: TGTGCCAGCACTGGGACAGGGGCAGGGAGCACTGAAGCTTTCTTT. This codes for CASTGTGAGSTEAFF.

The chain joins TRBV14 to TRBJ2-5; 11 positions agree with TRBD1. CDR1 is SGHDN, CDR2 FVKESK, per germline. V gave up 2 bases and J gave up 5 bases; unmatched junction bases: 4. This CDR3 spans 15 amino acids. The DNA for the CDR3 is TGTGCCAGCAGCCAAAGGACAGGGGGCTGGGAGACCCAGTACTTC. The encoded protein is CASSQRTGGWETQYF.

This chain uses TRBV3-1 (or the pseudogene TRBV3-2) with TRBJ2-7; 10 bases fit TRBD1. V lost 3 bases, J lost 2 bases, and 7 bases stayed unmatched. Germline CDR1 is LGHDT and CDR2 is YNNKEL (reference sequence). The CDR3 length is 16 residues. CDR3 bases: TGTGCCAGCAGCCAGTCGGACAGGGGGAAACCCTACGAGCAGTACTTC. This sequence encodes CASSQSDRGKPYEQYF.

The V gene is TRBV6-5, the J gene TRBJ1-4; D remains unclear. Per germline, CDR1 MNHEY and CDR2 SVGAGI. Trimming shortened V by 0 bases and J by 8 bases, and 7 bases separated the two germline ends. The CDR3 has 13 residues. The CDR3 here is CASSYSRREKLFF. The CDR3, as DNA: TGTGCCAGCAGTTACTCGCGGAGGGAAAAACTGTTTTTT.

This clone was counted only a few times. The rearrangement links TRBV19 to TRBJ1-5, with D unclear. Germline CDR1 and CDR2: LNHDA and SQIVND (reference sequence). The CDR3 spans 15 residues. V shed 3 bases and J shed 6 bases, with 15 bases lying between them. This CDR3 reads CASSIGQVNFQPQHF. DNA for the CDR3: TGTGCCAGTAGTATCGGTCAGGTTAACTTTCAGCCCCAGCATTTT.